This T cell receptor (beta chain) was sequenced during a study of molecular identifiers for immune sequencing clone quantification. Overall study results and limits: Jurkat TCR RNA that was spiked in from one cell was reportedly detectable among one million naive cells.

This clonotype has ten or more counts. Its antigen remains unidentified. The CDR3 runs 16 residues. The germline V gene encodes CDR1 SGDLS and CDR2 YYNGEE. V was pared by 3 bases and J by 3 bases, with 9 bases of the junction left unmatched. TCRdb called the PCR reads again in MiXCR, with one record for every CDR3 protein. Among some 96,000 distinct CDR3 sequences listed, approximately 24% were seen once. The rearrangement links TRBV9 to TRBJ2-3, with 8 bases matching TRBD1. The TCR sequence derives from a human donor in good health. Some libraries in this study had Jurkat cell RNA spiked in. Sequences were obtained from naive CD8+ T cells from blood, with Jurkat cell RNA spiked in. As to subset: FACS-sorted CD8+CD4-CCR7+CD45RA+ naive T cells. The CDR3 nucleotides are TGTGCCAGCAGCGCCCGGACAGGGAAGGGAACAGATACGCAGTATTTT. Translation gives CASSARTGKGTDTQYF.